This T cell receptor (beta chain) was captured in a study of patients and donors after allogeneic stem cell transplantation. This clonotype was seen a few times. TCRdb independently ran MiXCR on the RT-PCR reads; one entry per CDR3 protein. This sample carries 70,000 to 95,000 distinct CDR3 sequences, approximately 5.2% of them seen once, and the ten largest clones take less than 3%. The length of the CDR3 is 17 residues. The trim removed 0 bases at V and 6 bases at J, leaving 2 bases unmatched. CDR1 is MGHRA and CDR2 is YSYEKL in the germline V gene. The source of this sequence is a human donor who was either an allogeneic HSCT recipient or a stem cell or donor lymphocyte infusion donor (not recorded which). It is not recorded whose cells these are; they may come from a transplant donor. Input material: blood, either unsorted or a sorted T cell fraction (not recorded which). The chain employs TRBV4-1 and TRBJ2-1, with 16 bases matching TRBD2. The CDR3 loop reads CASSQEGTSGGANEQFF. The CDR3, as DNA: TGCGCCAGCAGCCAAGAGGGGACTAGCGGGGGGGCCAATGAGCAGTTCTTC.